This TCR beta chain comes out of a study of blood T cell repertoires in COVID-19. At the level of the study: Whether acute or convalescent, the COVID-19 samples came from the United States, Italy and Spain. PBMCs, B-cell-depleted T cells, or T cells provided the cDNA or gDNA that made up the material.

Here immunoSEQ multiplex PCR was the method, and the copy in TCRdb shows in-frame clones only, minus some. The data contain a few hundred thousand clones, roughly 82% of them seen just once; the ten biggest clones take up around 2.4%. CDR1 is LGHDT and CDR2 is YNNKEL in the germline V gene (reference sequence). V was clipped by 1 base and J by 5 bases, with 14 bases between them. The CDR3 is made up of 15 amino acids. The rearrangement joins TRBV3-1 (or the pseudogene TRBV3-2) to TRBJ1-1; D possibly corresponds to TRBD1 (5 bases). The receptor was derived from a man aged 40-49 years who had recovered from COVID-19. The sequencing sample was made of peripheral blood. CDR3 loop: CASSQGVMKGTEAFF. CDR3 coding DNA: TGTGCCAGCAGCCAAGGGGTTATGAAGGGGACTGAAGCTTTCTTT.